These 4 T cell receptor beta chains came from one sample sequenced in a study of blood T cell repertoires in COVID-19. Produced via immunoSEQ multiplex PCR; TCRdb's table is partial and in-frame only. In the table there are about 54,000 clones, 88% of which are singletons. The sample consisted of peripheral blood. The receptors shown here come from a human donor in a cohort sampled during active COVID-19.

This rearrangement joins TRBV9 to TRBJ2-1, with a weak D call TRBD2 (5 bases). The CDR3 is 16 amino acids. Germline V gene data show CDR1 as SGDLS and CDR2 as YYNGEE. Trimming cost V 0 bases and J 4 bases, with 14 bases left between them. The CDR3 nucleotides are TGTGCCAGCAGCGTAGATGGTCGAGCGGCATACAATGAGCAGTTCTTC. Translated, it gives CASSVDGRAAYNEQFF.

This clone was observed a few times. This chain links TRBV6-6 with TRBJ1-5; a possible D gene is TRBD1 (5 bases). CDR3 length: 16 amino acids. V was pared by 0 bases and J by 0 bases, with 9 bases between. Germline V gene lookup returns CDR1 MNHNY and CDR2 SVGAGI (reference sequence). CDR3 bases: TGTGCCAGCAGTTACTCGGGGGGGGATAGCAATCAGCCCCAGCATTTT. Its protein product is CASSYSGGDSNQPQHF.

This clone was counted a few times. V and J are TRBV7-9 and TRBJ1-3; a weak D match, TRBD1 (6 bases). The germline CDR1 and CDR2 sequences are SEHNR and FQNEAQ (reference sequence). The V end lost 5 bases, the J end lost 9 bases, and 17 bases lay between the germline ends. The CDR3 consists of 14 residues. The DNA of the CDR3 is TGTGCCAGCAGCCAAGATCACAGGGACCGCACCATATATTTT. Amino acids: CASSQDHRDRTIYF.

The count of this clone is one. The rearrangement links TRBV10-3 to TRBJ2-1; TRBD2 is a possible D gene (6 bases). Germline V gene sequence: CDR1 ENHRY, CDR2 SYGVKD. Trimming shortened V by 11 bases and J by 5 bases, and 13 bases separated the two germline ends. CDR3 length: 12 amino acids. DNA of the CDR3: TGTGCCGCTGGTGGCGGGGACAATGAGCAGTTCTTC. The encoded protein is CAAGGGDNEQFF.